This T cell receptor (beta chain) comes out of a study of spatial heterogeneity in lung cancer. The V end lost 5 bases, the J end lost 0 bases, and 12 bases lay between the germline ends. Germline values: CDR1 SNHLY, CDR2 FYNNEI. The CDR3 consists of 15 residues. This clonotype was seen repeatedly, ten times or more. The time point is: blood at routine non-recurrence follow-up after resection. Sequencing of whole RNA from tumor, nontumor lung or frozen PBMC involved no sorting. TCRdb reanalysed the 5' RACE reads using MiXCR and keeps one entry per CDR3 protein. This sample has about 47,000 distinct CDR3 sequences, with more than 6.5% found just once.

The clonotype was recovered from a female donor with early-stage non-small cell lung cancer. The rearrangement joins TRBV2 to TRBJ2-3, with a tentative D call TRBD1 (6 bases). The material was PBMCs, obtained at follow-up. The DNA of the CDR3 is TGTGCCAGCAGTTGGACAGAGCCCAGCACAGATACGCAGTATTTT. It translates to CASSWTEPSTDTQYF.